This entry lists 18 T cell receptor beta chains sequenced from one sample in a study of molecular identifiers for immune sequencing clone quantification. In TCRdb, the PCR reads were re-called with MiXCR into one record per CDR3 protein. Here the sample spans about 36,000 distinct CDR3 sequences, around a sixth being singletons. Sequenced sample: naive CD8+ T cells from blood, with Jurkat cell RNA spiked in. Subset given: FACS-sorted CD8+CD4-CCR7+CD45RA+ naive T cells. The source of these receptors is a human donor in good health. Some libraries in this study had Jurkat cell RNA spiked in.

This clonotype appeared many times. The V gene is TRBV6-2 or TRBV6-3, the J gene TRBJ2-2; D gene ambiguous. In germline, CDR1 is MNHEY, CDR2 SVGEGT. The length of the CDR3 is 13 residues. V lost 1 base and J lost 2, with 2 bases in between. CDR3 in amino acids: CASSYFNTGELFF. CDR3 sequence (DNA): TGTGCCAGCAGTTACTTTAACACCGGGGAGCTGTTTTTT.

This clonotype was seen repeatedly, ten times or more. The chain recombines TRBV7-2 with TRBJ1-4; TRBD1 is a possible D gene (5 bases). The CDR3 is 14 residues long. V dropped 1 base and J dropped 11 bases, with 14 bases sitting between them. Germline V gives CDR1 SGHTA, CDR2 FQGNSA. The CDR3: CASSLGTPFRKLFF. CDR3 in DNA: TGTGCCAGCAGCTTAGGGACACCCTTTCGGAAACTGTTTTTT. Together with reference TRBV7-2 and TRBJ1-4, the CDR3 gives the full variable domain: GAGVSQSPSNKVTEKGKDVELRCDPISGHTALYWYRQSLGQGLEFLIYFQGNSAPDKSGLPSDRFSAERTGGSVSTLTIQRTQQEDSAVYLCASSLGTPFRKLFFGSGTQLSVL.

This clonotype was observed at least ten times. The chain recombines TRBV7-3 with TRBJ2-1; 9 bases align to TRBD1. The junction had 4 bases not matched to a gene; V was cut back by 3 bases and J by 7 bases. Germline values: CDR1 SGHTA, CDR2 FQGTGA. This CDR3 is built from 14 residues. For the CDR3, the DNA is TGTGCCAGCAGCTTCGGGACAGGGTGGAATGAGCAGTTCTTC. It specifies CASSFGTGWNEQFF.

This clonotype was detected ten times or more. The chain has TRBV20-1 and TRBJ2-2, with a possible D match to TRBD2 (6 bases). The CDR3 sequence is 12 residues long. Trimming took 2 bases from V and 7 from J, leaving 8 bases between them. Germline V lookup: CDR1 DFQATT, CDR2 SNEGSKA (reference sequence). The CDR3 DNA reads TGCAGTGCTAGATCTAGCGACGGGGAGCTGTTTTTT. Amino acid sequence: CSARSSDGELFF.

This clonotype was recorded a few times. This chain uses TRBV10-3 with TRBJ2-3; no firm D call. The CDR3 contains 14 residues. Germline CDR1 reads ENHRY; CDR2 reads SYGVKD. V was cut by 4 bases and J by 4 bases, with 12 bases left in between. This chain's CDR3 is CAISGMASPDTQYF. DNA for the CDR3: TGTGCCATCAGTGGGATGGCGTCTCCAGATACGCAGTATTTT.

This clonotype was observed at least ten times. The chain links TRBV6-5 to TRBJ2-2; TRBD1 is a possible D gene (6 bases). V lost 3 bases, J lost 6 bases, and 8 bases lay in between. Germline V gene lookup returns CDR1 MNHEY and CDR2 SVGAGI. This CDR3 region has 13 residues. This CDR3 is CASSYQGPGELFF. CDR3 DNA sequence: TGTGCCAGCAGTTATCAGGGGCCCGGGGAGCTGTTTTTT.

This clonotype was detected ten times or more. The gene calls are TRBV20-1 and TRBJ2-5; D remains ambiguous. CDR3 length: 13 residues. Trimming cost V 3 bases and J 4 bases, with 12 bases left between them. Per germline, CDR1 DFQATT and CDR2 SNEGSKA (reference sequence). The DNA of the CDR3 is TGCAGTGCTAGTTACGAGGACGGAGAGACCCAGTACTTC. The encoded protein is CSASYEDGETQYF.

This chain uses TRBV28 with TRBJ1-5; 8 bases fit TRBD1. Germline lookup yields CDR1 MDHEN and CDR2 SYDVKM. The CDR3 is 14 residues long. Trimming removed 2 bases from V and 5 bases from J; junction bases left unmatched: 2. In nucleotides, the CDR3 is TGTGCCAGCAGTTTAAGACAGGGGTATCAGCCCCAGCATTTT. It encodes CASSLRQGYQPQHF.

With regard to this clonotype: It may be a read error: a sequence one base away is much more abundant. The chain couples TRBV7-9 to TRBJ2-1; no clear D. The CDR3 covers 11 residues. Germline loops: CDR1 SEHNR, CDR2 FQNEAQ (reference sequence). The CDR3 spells CASSASNGQFF. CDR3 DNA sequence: TGTGCCAGCAGCGCTTCCAATGGGCAGTTCTTC.

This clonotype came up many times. The CDR3 bases are TGTGCCAGCAGTTTAAGTGTCTTGGGTACCTCCTACGAGCAGTACTTC. Its translation: CASSLSVLGTSYEQYF. The chain has TRBV27 and TRBJ2-7, with D hard to call. This CDR3 region has 16 residues. Looked up from germline, CDR1 is MNHEY and CDR2 is SMNVEV (reference sequence). The V end lost 2 bases, the J end lost 0 bases, and 14 bases lay between the germline ends.

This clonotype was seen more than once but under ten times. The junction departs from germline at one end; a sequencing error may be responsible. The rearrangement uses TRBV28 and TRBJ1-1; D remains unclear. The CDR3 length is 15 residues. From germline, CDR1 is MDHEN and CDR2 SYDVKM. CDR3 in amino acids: CASSLWGGMGTEAFF. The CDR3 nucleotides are TGTGCCAGTAGTTTATGGGGAGGGATGGGCACTGAAGCTTTCTTT.

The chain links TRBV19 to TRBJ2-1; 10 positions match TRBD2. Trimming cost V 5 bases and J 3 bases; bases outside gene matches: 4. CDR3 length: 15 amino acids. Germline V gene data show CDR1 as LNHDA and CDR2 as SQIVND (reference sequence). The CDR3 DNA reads TGTGCCAGTAGTGTAGCGGGAGGTATCTACAATGAGCAGTTCTTC. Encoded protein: CASSVAGGIYNEQFF.

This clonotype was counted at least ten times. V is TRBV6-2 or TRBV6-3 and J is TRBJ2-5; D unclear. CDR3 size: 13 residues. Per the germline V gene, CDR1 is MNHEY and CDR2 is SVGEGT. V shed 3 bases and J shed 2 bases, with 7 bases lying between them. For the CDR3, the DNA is TGTGCCAGCAGTTATGGGTTACAAGAGACCCAGTACTTC. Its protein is CASSYGLQETQYF.

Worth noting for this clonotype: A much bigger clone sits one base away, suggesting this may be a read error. CDR3 loop: CASSLDSEQSF. The CDR3 DNA follows: TGTGCCAGCAGCTTGGATTCCGAGCAGTCCTTC. V is TRBV7-9 and J is TRBJ2-1; D gene ambiguous. The CDR3 is made up of 11 amino acids. The germline V gene encodes CDR1 SEHNR and CDR2 FQNEAQ (reference sequence). Variable domain in full (rest from reference TRBV7-9 and TRBJ2-1): DTGVSQNPRHKITKRGQNVTFRCDPISEHNRLYWYRQTLGQGPEFLTYFQNEAQLEKSRLLSDRFSAERPKGSFSTLEIQRTEQGDSAMYLCASSLDSEQSFGPGTRLTVL.

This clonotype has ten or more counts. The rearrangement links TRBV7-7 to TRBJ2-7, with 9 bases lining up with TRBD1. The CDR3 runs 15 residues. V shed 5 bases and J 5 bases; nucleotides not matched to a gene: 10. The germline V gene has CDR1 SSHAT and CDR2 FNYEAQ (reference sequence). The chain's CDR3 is CASSPSRDRVHEQYF. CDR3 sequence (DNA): TGTGCCAGCAGCCCATCACGGGACAGGGTTCACGAGCAGTACTTC.

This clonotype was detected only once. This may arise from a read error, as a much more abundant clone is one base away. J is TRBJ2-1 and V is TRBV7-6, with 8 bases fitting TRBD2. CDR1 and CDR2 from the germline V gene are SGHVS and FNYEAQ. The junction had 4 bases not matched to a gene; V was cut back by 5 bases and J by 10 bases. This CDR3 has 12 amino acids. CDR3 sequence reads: CASSQAGEEQFF. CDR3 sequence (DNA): TGTGCCAGCAGCCAAGCGGGAGAGGAGCAGTTCTTC.

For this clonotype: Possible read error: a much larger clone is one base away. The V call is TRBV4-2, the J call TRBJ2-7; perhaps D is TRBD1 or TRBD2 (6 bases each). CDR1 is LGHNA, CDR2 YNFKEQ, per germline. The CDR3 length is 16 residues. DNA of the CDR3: TGTGTCAACAGCCAAGAGATGGGGGGCTGGGTTTACGAGCAGTACTTC. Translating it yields CVNSQEMGGWVYEQYF.

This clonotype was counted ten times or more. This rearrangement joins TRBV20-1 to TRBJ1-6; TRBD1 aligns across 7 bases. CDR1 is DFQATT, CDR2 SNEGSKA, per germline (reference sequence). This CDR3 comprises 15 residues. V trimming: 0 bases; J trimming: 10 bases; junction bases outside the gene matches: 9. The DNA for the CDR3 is TGCAGTGCTAGAGATCCCGGCAGGGGGGGGTCACCCCTCCACTTT. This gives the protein CSARDPGRGGSPLHF.